This record covers a single TCR beta chain. This entry comes from a study of blood T cell repertoires in COVID-19. Libraries were prepared by immunoSEQ multiplex PCR; TCRdb keeps only in-frame clonotypes and omits some of them. This sample has around 450,000 clones, with 87% found just once. V dropped 6 bases and J dropped 10; count of bases not matched to a gene: 7. Per germline, CDR1 MDHEN and CDR2 SYDVKM. The CDR3 has 12 amino acids. The specimen sequenced was PBMCs or T cells enriched from blood (not recorded which). The TCR comes from a woman between 18 and 30 years old who had recovered from COVID-19. J is TRBJ1-1 and V is TRBV28; TRBD1 matches at 8 bases. The CDR3 bases are TGTGCCAGCAGCCTGCAGGGGGCAGGAGCTTTCTTT. As protein: CASSLQGAGAFF.